This is a list of T cell receptor beta chains from one sample in a study of blood T cell repertoires in COVID-19. Measured with immunoSEQ multiplex PCR; TCRdb has only the in-frame clones, and not every one. The sample shows about 170,000 clones, roughly 84% of them seen only once. Sequenced material: peripheral blood. The receptor set was obtained from a woman in her sixties or seventies with COVID-19, enrolled during active disease. The CDR3 runs from the conserved cysteine through the conserved F or W. D genes are given only for firm matches. Clone sizes are given selectively: once, few, many, or a class where the clone is expanded.

clone_size	d_call	j_call	v_call	cdr3_nt	cdr3_aa
-	-	TRBJ1-2	TRBV10-1	TGCGCCAGCAGTGAGGGGCTCTACTATGGCTACACCTTC	CASSEGLYYGYTF
-	-	TRBJ1-6	TRBV5-1	TGCGCCAGCAGCTTACCAGAAGATAATTCACCCCTCCACTTT	CASSLPEDNSPLHF
-	-	TRBJ2-6	TRBV5-1	TGCGCCAGCAGCTCTGTTTTGGGGGGTACCAACGTCCTGACTTTC	CASSSVLGGTNVLTF
once	-	TRBJ2-3	TRBV20-1	TGCAGTGCTAGTGACGTAATCACAGATACGCAGTATTTT	CSASDVITDTQYF
-	-	TRBJ2-1	TRBV14	TGTGCCAGCAGCCAAGGGATTCCGGCCTGGGGCTCATATGAGCAGTTCTTC	CASSQGIPAWGSYEQFF
-	TRBD1	TRBJ1-4	TRBV2	TGTGCCAGCGCGCAGGGGGCACCCGCGGAAGAAAAACTGTTTTTT	CASAQGAPAEEKLFF
-	TRBD2	TRBJ2-3	TRBV11-2	TGTGCCAGCAGCTTTCGGGCTAGCGGGGGTGATACGCAGTATTTT	CASSFRASGGDTQYF
-	-	TRBJ1-2	TRBV9	TGTGCCAGCAGCGTAGATCCGTATGATGGCTACACCTTC	CASSVDPYDGYTF
-	-	TRBJ1-1	TRBV10-3	TGTGCCATCAGTTACGGGATGAACACTGAAGCTTTCTTT	CAISYGMNTEAFF
-	TRBD2	TRBJ2-1	TRBV4-1	TGCGCCAGCAGCCAACCGACTAGCGGGAGACGCAATGAGCAGTTCTTC	CASSQPTSGRRNEQFF
once	-	TRBJ2-3	TRBV19	TGTGCCAGTAGGAAGTGGGGAGGCACAGATACGCAGTATTTT	CASRKWGGTDTQYF
once	TRBD1	TRBJ1-4	TRBV18	TGTGCCAGCTCATTATACAGGGGGAGTGGAGAAAAACTGTTTTTT	CASSLYRGSGEKLFF
-	TRBD1	TRBJ1-1	TRBV7-6	TGTGCCAGCAGCTTGGGCGGGTCAGGACAGGGCTCTATGAACACTGAAGCTTTCTTT	CASSLGGSGQGSMNTEAFF
-	TRBD1	TRBJ2-5	TRBV28	TGTGCCAGCAAGGGGGCGTCTAAGACCCAGTACTTC	CASKGASKTQYF
-	TRBD1	TRBJ2-2	TRBV5-6	TGTGCCAGCAGCTTGCGGACAGGGCCCCTTACCGGGGAGCTGTTTTTT	CASSLRTGPLTGELFF
once	TRBD2	TRBJ2-3	TRBV18	TGTGCCAGCTCACCAACTAGCGCGTCGGATACGCAGTATTTT	CASSPTSASDTQYF
-	-	TRBJ2-7	TRBV6-1	TGTGCCAGCAGTGAGTCGAGCTACGAGCAGTACTTC	CASSESSYEQYF
-	-	TRBJ2-2	TRBV27	TGTGCCAGCAGTTTTATGCGACTAGACGGCGTTGACGGGGAGCTGTTTTTT	CASSFMRLDGVDGELFF
-	-	TRBJ1-5	TRBV28	TGTGCCAGCAGCGAGACTGACCCGCGGGGTCAGCCCCAGCATTTT	CASSETDPRGQPQHF
-	-	TRBJ1-4	TRBV30	TGTGCCTGGAGTGAAGGGGCGAACTATGAAAAACTGTTTTTT	CAWSEGANYEKLFF
few	-	TRBJ1-1	TRBV9	TGTGCCAGCAGCCACAACAGGGCCGCGGCGAACACTGAAGCTTTCTTT	CASSHNRAAANTEAFF
-	-	TRBJ1-2	TRBV23-1	TGCGCCAGCAGTCAATCTAGGGTAGGGGCACACTATGGCTACACCTTC	CASSQSRVGAHYGYTF
few	-	TRBJ1-1	TRBV5-1	TGCGCCAGCAGCCTGGACTTCAATGAAGCTTTCTTT	CASSLDFNEAFF
-	-	TRBJ1-1	TRBV11-2	TGTGCCAGCAGCCCCGGCTGGAGTTTCGGTGAAGCTTTCTTT	CASSPGWSFGEAFF
-	TRBD2	TRBJ2-7	TRBV11-2	TGTGCCAGCAAACTAGCGGGAGCCTCCTACGAGCAGTACTTC	CASKLAGASYEQYF
-	-	TRBJ1-2	TRBV28	TGTGCCAGCAGTTTACTGGGAGAGGGCTATGGCTACACCTTC	CASSLLGEGYGYTF
-	-	TRBJ1-2	TRBV6-5	TGTGCCAGCAGTTACCGGGATAACTATGGCTACACCTTC	CASSYRDNYGYTF
-	-	TRBJ1-4	TRBV2	TGTGCCAGCAGTGAAATGGCGCAGGGAGGAGAAAAACTGTTTTTT	CASSEMAQGGEKLFF
-	TRBD1	TRBJ2-3	TRBV9	TGTGCCAGCACCAATTCTCTTGGAGCGACAGGGATCGCTCCTTATTCCACAGATACGCAGTATTTT	CASTNSLGATGIAPYSTDTQYF
-	TRBD1	TRBJ1-2	TRBV4-1	TGCGCCAGCAGCCACCCGGGACAGGGGGACACCCTCTATGGCTACACCTTC	CASSHPGQGDTLYGYTF
-	TRBD1	TRBJ2-2	TRBV2	TGTGCCAGCATTCCGACAGGGAACCCCGGGGAGCTGTTTTTT	CASIPTGNPGELFF
-	TRBD1	TRBJ1-4	TRBV28	TGTGCCAGCAGCTTCGGGACAGTCCCTAATGAAAAACTGTTTTTT	CASSFGTVPNEKLFF
-	-	TRBJ1-3	TRBV28	TGTGCCAGCACCCCATTTATCCCCGAGTCTGTCTCTGGAAACACCATATATTTT	CASTPFIPESVSGNTIYF
once	TRBD2	TRBJ2-3	TRBV7-6	TGTGCCAGCAGCGGCACGCGAACTAGCGGGAGGGATACGCAGTATTTT	CASSGTRTSGRDTQYF